The present TCR beta chain was sequenced within a study of beta chain features in type 1 diabetes. Study outcomes and limitations: Type 1 diabetes patients had fewer VDJ junction insertions and more deletions. In all four CD4+ subsets, TCRB CDR3 length was significantly, moderately reduced in type 1 diabetes. A possible short-template PCR bias applies equally to patients and controls.

On this clone: The antigen is not known.

V gave up 1 base and J gave up 1 base; unmatched junction bases: 3. Germline CDR1 reads SGHRS; CDR2 reads YFSETQ. This CDR3 is built from 15 residues. Expressed TCRB transcripts were sequenced because the isolated RNA had all been reverse transcribed beforehand. Generated by immunoSEQ multiplex PCR, the TCRdb table keeps only in-frame clones and is missing some. The table records around 250,000 clones, roughly 20% of them present only once. The receptor was derived from a woman in her thirties or forties with type 1 diabetes. Sample: naive CD4+ T cells from blood. V usage is TRBV5-1 and J usage is TRBJ2-7; 9 bases fit TRBD1. CDR3 nucleotide sequence: TGCGCCAGCAGCTTGACAGGGGGCGATTCCTACGAGCAGTACTTC. As protein: CASSLTGGDSYEQYF.